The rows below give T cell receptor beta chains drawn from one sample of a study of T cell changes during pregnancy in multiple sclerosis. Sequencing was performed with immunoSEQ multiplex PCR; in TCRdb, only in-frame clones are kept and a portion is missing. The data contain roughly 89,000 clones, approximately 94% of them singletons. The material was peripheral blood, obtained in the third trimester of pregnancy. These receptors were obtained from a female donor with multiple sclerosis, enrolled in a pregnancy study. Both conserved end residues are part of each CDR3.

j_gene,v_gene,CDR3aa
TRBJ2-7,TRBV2,CASSVLSGSSYEQYF
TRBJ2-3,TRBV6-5,CASRYVASGGSDTQYF
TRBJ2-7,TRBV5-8,CASSLGPGSSYEQYF
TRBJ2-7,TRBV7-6,CASSLATDYEQYF
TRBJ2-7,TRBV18,CASSPRGVDRTSGRTYEQYF
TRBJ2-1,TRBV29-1,CSGGVGLGGEQFF
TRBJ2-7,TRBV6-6,CASVSNGLGEQYF
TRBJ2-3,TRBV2,CARGQWDTQYF
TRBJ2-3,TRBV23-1,CASSHASGYTDTQYF
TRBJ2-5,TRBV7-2,CASSRGSSETQYF
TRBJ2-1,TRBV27,CASSFSGGSYNEQFF
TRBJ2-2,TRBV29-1,CSVGGTLSGELFF
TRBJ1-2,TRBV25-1,CASSEYEAPTF
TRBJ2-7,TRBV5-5,CASSPELAAYEQYF
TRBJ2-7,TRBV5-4,CASSSGVGGYEQYF
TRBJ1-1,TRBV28,CASSALQGSGTEAFF
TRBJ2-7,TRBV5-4,CASSLGGSGTYEQYF
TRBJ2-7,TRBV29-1,CSAGGGGYEQYF
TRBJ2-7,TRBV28,CASSLGLGLYF
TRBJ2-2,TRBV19,CASSTQAPGELFF
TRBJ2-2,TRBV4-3,CASSQDRDRGRNTGELFF
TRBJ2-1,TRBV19,CASNPTLAVNNEQFF
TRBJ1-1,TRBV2,CASRQQGGRAEAFF
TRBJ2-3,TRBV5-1,CASVTGGGRATDTQYF
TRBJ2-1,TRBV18,CASSPPLAGVYEQFF
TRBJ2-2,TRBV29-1,CSVRTSGSDTGELFF
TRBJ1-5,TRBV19,CASSFPNLGTGGRQPQHF
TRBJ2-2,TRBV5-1,CASSPQTSGSTGELFF
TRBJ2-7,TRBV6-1,CASRPTVLNYEQYF
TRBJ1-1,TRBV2,CASSGERAEAFF
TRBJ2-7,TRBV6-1,CASTRSGTAYEQYF
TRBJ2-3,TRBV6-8,CASIHTHRGQRTDTQYF